This TCR beta chain was sequenced during a study of blood T cells in healthy people across ages. Study-level information: Roughly one uniquely barcoded beta molecule per two T cells was captured.

Study-wide results and caveats: Observed TCR beta diversity per million T cells went down as age went up. This fall followed a roughly linear course with age.

On this clonotype: Its target is unknown.

The CDR3 contains 14 residues. Germline V gene lookup returns CDR1 SGHAT and CDR2 FQNNGV. Trimming removed 0 bases at V and 5 bases at J, with 11 bases between. A second PCR of about 7 to 12 cycles used a sample-barcoded 5' primer and a J-beta primer mix. Each cDNA molecule was tagged by a template-switch adaptor that had 12 random nucleotides. MiXCR was run by TCRdb on the 5' RACE reads, yielding one entry per CDR3 protein. The sample holds hundreds of thousands of distinct CDR3 sequences, approximately 53% seen once. Those donating, healthy Caucasian individuals from Russia, were aged 6 to 90. The origin of this receptor is a man older than 75 in good health. The specimen was blood. The V call is TRBV11-2, the J call TRBJ2-7, with TRBD2 as a possible D gene (5 bases). The CDR3 region is CASSLDPGVHEQYF. The DNA of the CDR3 is TGTGCCAGCAGCTTAGATCCCGGGGTCCACGAGCAGTACTTC. Drawing the rest from reference TRBV11-2 and TRBJ2-7, the complete variable domain is EAGVAQSPRYKIIEKRQSVAFWCNPISGHATLYWYQQILGQGPKLLIQFQNNGVVDDSQLPKDRFSAERLKGVDSTLKIQPAKLEDSAVYLCASSLDPGVHEQYFGPGTRLTVT.